This T cell receptor (beta chain) was sequenced in a study of Graves' ophthalmopathy and Graves' hyperthyroidism. Study-level findings and limits: Among thyroid clonotypes expanded above 0.001 frequency, most also appeared in blood. Ophthalmopathy progression cases were predicted by the model with approximately 71% sensitivity and approximately 74% specificity.

With respect to this clonotype: The antigen is unknown.

Exclusion applied to patients with other autoimmune diseases, uncontrolled infections, pregnancy or lactation. The PBMCs had their origin in roughly 9.4 ml of fresh peripheral blood. From RNA, the CDR3 regions of TCR beta chains were amplified and sequenced. RT-PCR with HTBI primers came first, then second-round multiplex PCR. Each CDR3 protein gets one entry after TCRdb re-called the multiplex PCR reads with MiXCR. The sample includes about 740,000 distinct CDR3 sequences, 40% of them seen just once. Germline CDR1 and CDR2: SQVTM and ANQGSEA. The CDR3 consists of 14 residues. The ends lost 7 bases at V and 3 bases at J; junction bases unmatched: 6.

This receptor was obtained from an adult man with Graves' ophthalmopathy. Sequenced sample: peripheral blood. The rearrangement joins TRBV29-1 to TRBJ1-2; 12 bases align to TRBD1. CDR3 DNA: TGCAGCGCCTCGGGACAGGGGGCACACTATGGCTACACCTTC. Encoded protein: CSASGQGAHYGYTF.